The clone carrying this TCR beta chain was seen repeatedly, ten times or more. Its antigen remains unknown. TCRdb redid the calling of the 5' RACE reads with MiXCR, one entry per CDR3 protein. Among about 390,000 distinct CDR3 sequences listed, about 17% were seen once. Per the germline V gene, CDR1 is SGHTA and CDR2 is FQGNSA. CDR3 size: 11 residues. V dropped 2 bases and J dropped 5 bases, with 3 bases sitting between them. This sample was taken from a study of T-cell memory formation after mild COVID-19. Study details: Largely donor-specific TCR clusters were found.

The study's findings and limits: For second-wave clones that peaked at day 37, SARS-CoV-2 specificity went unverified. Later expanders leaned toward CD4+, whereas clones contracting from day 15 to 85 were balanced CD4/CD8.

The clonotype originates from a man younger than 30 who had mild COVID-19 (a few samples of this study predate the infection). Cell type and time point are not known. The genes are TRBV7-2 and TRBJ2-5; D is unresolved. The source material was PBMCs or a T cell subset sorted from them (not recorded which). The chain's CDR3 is CASSLYETQYF. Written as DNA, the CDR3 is TGTGCCAGCAGCTTATACGAGACCCAGTACTTC.